Below are 31 T cell receptor beta chains sequenced from a single sample in a study of vaccination and CD4 T cells after COVID-19 (dated 2022 in TCRdb). The library came from PCR. Sequencing was performed on an Illumina iSeq 100. DNA from cultured CD4+ T cells underwent TCR sequencing with the Oncomine TCR Beta short-read assay at the Johns Hopkins FTIC core. In-frame beta chains were kept once TCRdb had trimmed the public reads at Q25 with fastp and called clones with MiXCR. Records with the same CDR3 protein are collapsed into one entry carrying the most frequent genes and DNA. This sample gives about 16,000 distinct CDR3 sequences in total; approximately 67% of them show up just once. The top ten clones comprise roughly a sixth of the sample. These receptors have no known antigen. This specimen's treatment or condition label, per the study, means: 10-day PBMC culture with coronavirus spike peptide pools or control peptides (ViraFEST assay).

Sequencing was carried out using CD4+ T cells from blood, cultured in vitro. The receptors derive from a human donor who had recovered from COVID-19.

This rearrangement joins TRBV4-3 to TRBJ2-7, with D tentatively TRBD1 or TRBD2 (5 bases each). Trimming took 3 bases from V and 2 from J, leaving 14 bases between them. The CDR3 contains 15 residues. Germline CDR1 LGHNA, CDR2 YSLEER. CDR3 bases: TGCGCCAGCAGCCAGGGACCCACGGAGGCCTACGAGCAGTACTTC. Translation: CASSQGPTEAYEQYF.

The rearrangement links TRBV7-2 to TRBJ1-5, with 8 positions matching TRBD1. The length of the CDR3 is 16 residues. Per germline, CDR1 SGHTA and CDR2 FQGNSA. J gave up 1 base and V 3 bases, and 5 bases lay outside the gene matches. CDR3 region: CASSFQGAISNQPQHF. CDR3 DNA: TGTGCCAGCAGCTTCCAGGGGGCCATCAGCAATCAGCCCCAGCATTTT.

This chain joins TRBV28 and TRBJ1-5, with D tentatively TRBD1 (6 bases). The CDR3 contains 15 residues. Trimming took off 3 bases at V and 7 bases at J, with 16 bases between the two ends. Germline V gene sequence: CDR1 MDHEN, CDR2 SYDVKM. This CDR3 reads CASSLGGRVGQPQHF. DNA for the CDR3: TGTGCCAGCAGTTTGGGGGGCAGGGTCGGCCAGCCCCAGCATTTT.

V is TRBV20-1 and J is TRBJ1-4, with D unclear. Germline V gene data show CDR1 as DFQATT and CDR2 as SNEGSKA (reference sequence). The V end was cut by 1 base, the J end by 3 bases, with 12 bases between. The CDR3 runs to 15 residues. CDR3: CSARGGFGANEKLFF. The CDR3 DNA reads as TGCAGTGCTAGAGGGGGATTTGGGGCTAATGAAAAACTGTTTTTT.

This chain links TRBV6-1 with TRBJ1-2; D gene ambiguous. The V gene lost 1 base and the J gene lost 3 bases, with 9 bases spanning the gap. Germline V gives CDR1 MNHNS, CDR2 SASEGT. The length of the CDR3 is 14 residues. This CDR3 reads CASSEVDGDYGYTF. CDR3 coding DNA: TGTGCCAGCAGTGAAGTTGACGGAGACTATGGCTACACCTTC.

The rearrangement joins TRBV19 to TRBJ1-2, with 11 bases that match TRBD1. The CDR3 loop spans 17 amino acids. Germline values: CDR1 LNHDA, CDR2 SQIVND (reference sequence). The J segment lost 0 bases and the V segment lost 1 base, leaving 4 bases of the junction unmatched. The CDR3 DNA reads TGTGCCAGTAGTATAGCTTCGGGACAGGGGGCTAACTATGGCTACACCTTC. Residues: CASSIASGQGANYGYTF.

The rearrangement joins TRBV24-1 to TRBJ1-5; D unresolved. Trimming took off 7 bases at V and 0 bases at J, with 15 bases between the two ends. Germline values: CDR1 KGHDR, CDR2 SFDVKD. The CDR3 spans 16 residues. The CDR3 DNA reads TGTGCCACCAGGGTTCCCGGGAACTATAGCAATCAGCCCCAGCATTTT. Protein sequence: CATRVPGNYSNQPQHF.

This chain's CDR3 is CASSPEVTTSTDTQYF. The CDR3 bases are TGTGCCAGCTCCCCGGAAGTAACCACTAGCACAGATACGCAGTATTTT. The gene calls are TRBV18 and TRBJ2-3; no firm D call. Germline CDR1 is KGHSH and CDR2 is LQKENI. This CDR3 comprises 16 residues. Trimming removed 6 bases at V and 0 bases at J, with 16 bases between.

The chain combines TRBV20-1 with TRBJ2-3; D perhaps matches TRBD1 (5 bases). This CDR3 is built from 12 residues. V was shortened by 3 bases and J by 7 bases, with 11 bases between the two germline ends. The germline V gene encodes CDR1 DFQATT and CDR2 SNEGSKA (reference sequence). CDR3 protein: CSASVQGYTQYF. CDR3 nucleotide sequence: TGCAGTGCTAGTGTGCAGGGTTATACGCAGTATTTT.

CDR3 DNA sequence: TGTGCCAGCAGCTCACGAGGGACGGTTGGGAACACTGAAGCTTTCTTT. Translated: CASSSRGTVGNTEAFF. V usage is TRBV7-6 and J usage is TRBJ1-1; D is perhaps TRBD1 (5 bases). The germline gives CDR1 SGHVS, CDR2 FNYEAQ. This CDR3 is built from 16 residues. Trimming shortened V by 4 bases and J by 1 base, and 16 bases separated the two germline ends.

Only one count was recorded for this clonotype. The rearrangement joins TRBV7-8 to TRBJ1-2; tentatively, D is TRBD1 (6 bases). The CDR3 extends over 13 amino acids. V lost 5 bases and J lost 4, with 11 bases in between. The germline V gene encodes CDR1 SGHVS and CDR2 FQNEAQ. The CDR3 protein is CASSPGQIYGYTF. The CDR3 DNA reads TGTGCCAGCAGCCCGGGACAAATCTATGGCTACACCTTC.

The chain employs TRBV7-2 and TRBJ2-7; the D is unclear. V lost 5 bases, J lost 11 bases, and 19 bases lay in between. This CDR3 is built from 13 residues. Germline V lookup: CDR1 SGHTA, CDR2 FQGNSA. CDR3 residues: CASSPSGAETKYF. The CDR3 DNA reads as TGTGCCAGCAGCCCCTCTGGCGCGGAGACCAAGTACTTC.

V and J are TRBV28 and TRBJ1-1; possible D gene TRBD1, 5 bases. This CDR3 is 14 amino acids long. V was shortened by 6 bases and J by 11 bases, with 22 bases between the two germline ends. Germline V gene lookup returns CDR1 MDHEN and CDR2 SYDVKM. The CDR3 DNA reads TGTGCCAGCAGCCAGGCGCGGGGCGGAATTGGCGCTTTCTTT. Its protein is CASSQARGGIGAFF.

The genes are TRBV20-1 and TRBJ2-3, with TRBD2 matching over 8 bases. After removal of 4 bases from V and 5 bases from J, the junction contained 14 bases not matched to a gene. Germline CDR1 is DFQATT and CDR2 is SNEGSKA (reference sequence). The CDR3 sequence is 16 residues long. For the CDR3, the DNA is TGCAGTGCTACCCCTACGTCGGGAGGGCGAAAAGATACGCAGTATTTT. Translated, it gives CSATPTSGGRKDTQYF.

This sequence joins TRBV2 and TRBJ2-7; D unclear. Germline assignment: CDR1 SNHLY and CDR2 FYNNEI. V gave up 4 bases and J gave up 2 bases, with 9 bases separating them. The CDR3 runs to 13 residues. The CDR3 spells CASSVARTYEQYF. The CDR3 DNA reads as TGTGCCAGCAGTGTTGCGCGTACCTACGAGCAGTACTTC.

This rearrangement joins TRBV7-2 to TRBJ2-5; the D gene is possibly TRBD2 (5 bases). Trimming left V 7 bases short and J 1 base short, with 19 bases between. This CDR3 is built from 16 residues. The germline V gene encodes CDR1 SGHTA and CDR2 FQGNSA. The chain's CDR3 is CASITPELRAQETQYF. Written as DNA, the CDR3 is TGTGCCAGCATCACCCCGGAGTTGAGGGCCCAAGAGACCCAGTACTTC. Filled out from reference TRBV7-2 and TRBJ2-5, the complete variable domain reads GAGVSQSPSNKVTEKGKDVELRCDPISGHTALYWYRQSLGQGLEFLIYFQGNSAPDKSGLPSDRFSAERTGGSVSTLTIQRTQQEDSAVYLCASITPELRAQETQYFGPGTRLLVL.

This chain links TRBV7-2 with TRBJ1-5; 8 bases are a match to TRBD1. Germline V gives CDR1 SGHTA, CDR2 FQGNSA. Trimming removed 5 bases from V and 11 bases from J; junction bases left unmatched: 14. This CDR3 has 15 residues. The CDR3 bases are TGTGCCAGCAGCGGACGGACAGGGTTCAATAGGGCCCAGCATTTT. Its translation is CASSGRTGFNRAQHF. Combining the CDR3 with reference TRBV7-2 and TRBJ1-5 gives the whole variable domain GAGVSQSPSNKVTEKGKDVELRCDPISGHTALYWYRQSLGQGLEFLIYFQGNSAPDKSGLPSDRFSAERTGGSVSTLTIQRTQQEDSAVYLCASSGRTGFNRAQHFGDGTRLSIL.

This CDR3 is CSAHLGGSQPQHF. The CDR3 DNA sequence: TGCAGTGCACACCTCGGGGGTAGTCAGCCCCAGCATTTT. This chain connects TRBV20-1 to TRBJ1-5; D is perhaps TRBD1 (5 bases). From germline, CDR1 is DFQATT and CDR2 SNEGSKA (reference sequence). V was cut by 6 bases and J by 6 bases, with 15 bases left in between. The CDR3 has 13 residues.

V usage is TRBV6-2 or TRBV6-3 and J usage is TRBJ1-5, with D perhaps TRBD1 (5 bases). The CDR3 runs to 14 residues. Trimming left V 2 bases short and J 6 bases short, with 11 bases between. The germline gives CDR1 MNHEY, CDR2 SVGEGT. The CDR3 loop reads CASSYPRASQPQHF. In DNA form, the CDR3 reads TGTGCCAGCAGTTACCCCAGGGCTTCTCAGCCCCAGCATTTT.

The chain links TRBV10-2 to TRBJ2-5; D perhaps matches TRBD2 (5 bases). Germline V CDR1 and CDR2: WSHSY, SAAADI. V lost 6 bases and J 5 bases, leaving 16 bases between the germline ends. The CDR3 covers 14 residues. CDR3 nucleotides: TGCGCCAGCAGGGAGAACCCAGGCGGGGAGACCCAGTACTTC. Its translation is CASRENPGGETQYF.

This chain joins TRBV5-4 and TRBJ1-3; D unresolved. CDR3 length: 13 residues. Trimming took off 1 base at V and 1 base at J, with 3 bases between the two ends. Germline V gene data show CDR1 as SGHNT and CDR2 as YYREEE (reference sequence). The CDR3 DNA is TGTGCCAGCAGCTTGAAGTCTGGAAACACCATATATTTT. It specifies CASSLKSGNTIYF.

The V and J genes are TRBV7-2 and TRBJ1-2; D may be TRBD1 (6 bases). The CDR3 sequence is 17 residues long. Deletions cut 0 bases from V and 7 bases from J, with 21 bases between. Germline CDR1 and CDR2: SGHTA and FQGNSA. The CDR3 region is CASSLAPRGASRRGYTF. CDR3 DNA: TGTGCCAGCAGCTTAGCGCCTCGGGGGGCGTCTCGCCGTGGCTACACCTTC.

J is TRBJ1-1 and V is TRBV20-1; a weak D match, TRBD1 (5 bases). Germline V lookup: CDR1 DFQATT, CDR2 SNEGSKA (reference sequence). The CDR3 sequence is 14 residues long. Deletions cut 3 bases from V and 5 bases from J, with 16 bases between. CDR3 sequence (DNA): TGCAGTGCTAGTCCGGCCGGGGGTCATACTGAAGCTTTCTTT. Amino acid sequence: CSASPAGGHTEAFF.

Within the sample, this clonotype is medium-sized. J is TRBJ1-1 and V is TRBV7-2; no clear D gene. There are 13 residues in the CDR3. The V gene's germline CDR1 is SGHTA and CDR2 FQGNSA. Trimming shortened V by 7 bases and J by 2 bases, and 11 bases separated the two germline ends. CDR3 residues: CASTTYLNTEAFF. CDR3 DNA: TGTGCCAGCACCACATACCTCAACACTGAAGCTTTCTTT.

This chain links TRBV20-1 with TRBJ2-5; no definite D call. Trimming removed 0 bases at V and 1 base at J, with 9 bases between. From germline, CDR1 is DFQATT and CDR2 SNEGSKA (reference sequence). This CDR3 comprises 14 residues. The CDR3 coding sequence is TGCAGTGCTAGAGATGCCACAGCCCAAGAGACCCAGTACTTC. Protein: CSARDATAQETQYF.

The chain is built from TRBV19 and TRBJ2-1; a weak D match, TRBD1 (5 bases). CDR3 length: 12 residues. Per germline, CDR1 LNHDA and CDR2 SQIVND (reference sequence). Trimming took 3 bases from V and 15 from J, leaving 15 bases between them. CDR3 coding DNA: TGTGCCAGTAGTATGTTGGGGCTACCCCCGTTCTTC. It specifies CASSMLGLPPFF. The complete variable domain, with remaining parts taken from reference TRBV19 and TRBJ2-1, reads DGGITQSPKYLFRKEGQNVTLSCEQNLNHDAMYWYRQDPGQGLRLIYYSQIVNDFQKGDIAEGYSVSREKKESFPLTVTSAQKNPTAFYLCASSMLGLPPFFGPGTRLTVL.

J is TRBJ2-3 and V is TRBV7-6; TRBD2 matches at 8 bases. Germline loops: CDR1 SGHVS, CDR2 FNYEAQ. The CDR3 has 13 amino acids. The ends lost 6 bases at V and 1 base at J; junction bases unmatched: 0. CDR3 DNA: TGTGCCAGCAGGACTAGCGGCACAGATACGCAGTATTTT. Translated: CASRTSGTDTQYF.

The rearrangement uses TRBV6-1 and TRBJ2-1, with D possibly being TRBD2 (6 bases). The CDR3 loop spans 16 amino acids. Germline-derived CDR1 and CDR2 are MNHNS and SASEGT. V was trimmed by 8 bases and J by 0 bases, leaving 17 bases between them. CDR3 residues: CASAGGDSSSYNEQFF. The CDR3 nucleotides are TGTGCCAGCGCGGGCGGGGATTCTAGCTCCTACAATGAGCAGTTCTTC.

This clonotype was seen only a few times. J is TRBJ1-6 and V is TRBV7-2; maybe TRBD1 (5 bases). V was pared by 5 bases and J by 3 bases, with 8 bases between. From germline, CDR1 is SGHTA and CDR2 FQGNSA. The CDR3 totals 14 residues. CDR3 in DNA: TGTGCCAGCAGCCACACAGGCTATAATTCACCCCTCCACTTT. This gives the protein CASSHTGYNSPLHF.

This chain joins TRBV7-9 and TRBJ1-1; D call uncertain. The ends were cut back, 1 base at V and 6 bases at J, with 12 bases in the middle. Germline V CDR1 and CDR2: SEHNR, FQNEAQ (reference sequence). The CDR3 is 14 amino acids. CDR3 nucleotides: TGTGCCAGCAGCTTAGGAACCTCCGGAGCTGAAGCTTTCTTT. Protein sequence: CASSLGTSGAEAFF.

Sample share makes this clonotype large. CDR3 protein: CSARDRVYGKLFF. The CDR3 nucleotides are TGCAGTGCTCGGGACAGGGTTTATGGAAAACTGTTTTTT. V is TRBV20-1 and J is TRBJ1-4, with TRBD1 identical over 9 bases. V was clipped by 5 bases and J by 10 bases; unmatched bases: 8. The CDR3 sequence is 13 residues long. CDR1 and CDR2 from the germline V gene are DFQATT and SNEGSKA (reference sequence).